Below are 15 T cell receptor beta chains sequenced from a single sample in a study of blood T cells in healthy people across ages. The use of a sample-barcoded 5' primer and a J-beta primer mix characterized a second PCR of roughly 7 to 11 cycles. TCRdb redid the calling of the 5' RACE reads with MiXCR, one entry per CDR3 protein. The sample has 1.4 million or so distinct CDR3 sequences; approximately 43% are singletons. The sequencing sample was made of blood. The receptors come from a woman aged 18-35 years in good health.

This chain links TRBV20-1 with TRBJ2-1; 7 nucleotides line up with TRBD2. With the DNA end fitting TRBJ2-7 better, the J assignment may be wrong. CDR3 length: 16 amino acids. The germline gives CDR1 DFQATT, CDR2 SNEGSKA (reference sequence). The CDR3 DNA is TGCAGTGCTAGGGGAGTAGGCGGGAGCTCCTACAATGAGCAGTACTTC. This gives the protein CSARGVGGSSYNEQYF.

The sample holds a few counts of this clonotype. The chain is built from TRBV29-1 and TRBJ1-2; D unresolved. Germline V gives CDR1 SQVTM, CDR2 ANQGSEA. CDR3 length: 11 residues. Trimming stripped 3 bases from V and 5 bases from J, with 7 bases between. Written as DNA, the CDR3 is TGCAGCGTTGAGACCGAGTATGGCTACACCTTC. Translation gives CSVETEYGYTF.

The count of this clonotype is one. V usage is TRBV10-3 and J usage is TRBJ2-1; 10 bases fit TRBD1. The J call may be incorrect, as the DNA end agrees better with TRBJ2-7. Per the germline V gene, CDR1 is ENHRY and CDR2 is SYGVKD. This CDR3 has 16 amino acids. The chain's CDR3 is CAISGPGQGNYNEQYF. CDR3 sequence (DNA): TGTGCCATCAGTGGGCCGGGACAGGGGAATTACAATGAGCAGTACTTC.

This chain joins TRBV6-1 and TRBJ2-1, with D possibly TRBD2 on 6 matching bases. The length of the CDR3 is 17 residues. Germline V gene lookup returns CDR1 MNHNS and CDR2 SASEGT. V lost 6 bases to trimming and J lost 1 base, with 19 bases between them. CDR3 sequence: CASSPLGSGVSYNEQFF. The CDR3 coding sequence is TGTGCCAGCAGCCCCTTGGGGTCGGGGGTATCCTACAATGAGCAGTTCTTC.

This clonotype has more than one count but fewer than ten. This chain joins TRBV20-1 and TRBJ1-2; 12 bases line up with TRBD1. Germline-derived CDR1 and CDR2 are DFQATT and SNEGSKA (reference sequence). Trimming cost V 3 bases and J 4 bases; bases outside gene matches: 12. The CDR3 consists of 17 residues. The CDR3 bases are TGCAGTGCTAGCCTCCAGGGACAGGGGGCTGCCTTCTATGGCTACACCTTC. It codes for CSASLQGQGAAFYGYTF.

DNA for the CDR3: TGTGCCAGCAGCACCCCCGGGACTAGCGAATACAATGAGCAGTACTTC. Translated: CASSTPGTSEYNEQYF. J is TRBJ2-5 and V is TRBV9, with TRBD2 matching over 10 bases. The CDR3 consists of 16 residues. Germline values: CDR1 SGDLS, CDR2 YYNGEE. The ends lost 4 bases at V and 11 bases at J; junction bases unmatched: 17.

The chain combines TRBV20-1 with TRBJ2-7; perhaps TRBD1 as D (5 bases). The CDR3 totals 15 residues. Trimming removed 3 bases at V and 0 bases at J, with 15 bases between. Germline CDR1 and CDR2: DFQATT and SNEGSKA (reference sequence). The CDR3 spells CSASGRAGISYEQYF. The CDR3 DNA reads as TGCAGTGCTAGCGGTCGGGCAGGGATCTCCTACGAGCAGTACTTC.

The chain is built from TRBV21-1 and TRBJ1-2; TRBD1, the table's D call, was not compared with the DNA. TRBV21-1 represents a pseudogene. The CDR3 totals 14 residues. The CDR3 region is CAGSKGPANYGYTF. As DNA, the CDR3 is TGTGCCGGCAGCAAGGGGCCAGCTAACTATGGCTACACCTTC.

CDR3 in amino acids: CASSWDPGLAIAGADTQYF. The DNA of the CDR3 is TGTGCCAGCAGCTGGGACCCGGGACTAGCGATCGCTGGGGCAGATACGCAGTATTTT. V gene TRBV7-2 combines with J gene TRBJ2-3, with 10 bases aligning to TRBD2. There are 19 residues in the CDR3. V shed 4 bases, J shed 4 bases, and the junction held 17 bases outside the gene matches. Per germline, CDR1 SGHTA and CDR2 FQGNSA.

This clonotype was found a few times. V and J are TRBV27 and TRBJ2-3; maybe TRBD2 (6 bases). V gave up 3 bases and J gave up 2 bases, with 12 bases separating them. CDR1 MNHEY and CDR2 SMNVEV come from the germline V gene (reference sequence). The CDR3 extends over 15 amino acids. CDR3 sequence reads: CASSFSGLHTDTQYF. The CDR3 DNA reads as TGTGCCAGCAGTTTCTCTGGACTACACACAGATACGCAGTATTTT.

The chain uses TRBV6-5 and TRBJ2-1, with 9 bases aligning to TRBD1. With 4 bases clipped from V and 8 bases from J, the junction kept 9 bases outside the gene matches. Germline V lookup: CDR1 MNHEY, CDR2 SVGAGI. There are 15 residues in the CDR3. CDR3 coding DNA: TGTGCCAGCAGTTCCCCCGGGACAGGGATCGATGAGCAGTTCTTC. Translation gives CASSSPGTGIDEQFF.

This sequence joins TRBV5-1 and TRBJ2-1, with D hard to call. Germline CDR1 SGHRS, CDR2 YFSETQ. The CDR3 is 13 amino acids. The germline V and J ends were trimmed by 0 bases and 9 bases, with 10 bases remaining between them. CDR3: CASSLGPSGEQFF. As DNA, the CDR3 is TGCGCCAGCAGCTTGGGACCCTCCGGTGAGCAGTTCTTC. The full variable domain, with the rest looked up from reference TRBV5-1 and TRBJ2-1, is KAGVTQTPRYLIKTRGQQVTLSCSPISGHRSVSWYQQTPGQGLQFLFEYFSETQRNKGNFPGRFSGRQFSNSRSEMNVSTLELGDSALYLCASSLGPSGEQFFGPGTRLTVL.

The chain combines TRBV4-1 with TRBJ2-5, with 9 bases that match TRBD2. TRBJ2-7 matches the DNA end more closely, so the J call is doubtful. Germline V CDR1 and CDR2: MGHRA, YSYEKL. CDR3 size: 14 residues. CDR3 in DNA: TGCGCCAGCAGCCAAGCCTTAGCGGGAGACGAGCAGTACTTC. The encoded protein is CASSQALAGDEQYF.

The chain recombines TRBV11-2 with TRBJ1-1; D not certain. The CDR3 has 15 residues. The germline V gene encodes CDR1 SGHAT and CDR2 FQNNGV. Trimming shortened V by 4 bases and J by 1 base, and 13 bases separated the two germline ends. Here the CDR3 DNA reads TGTGCCAGCAGCTCCCTCCGAGCCAGGAACACTGAAGCTTTCTTT. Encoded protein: CASSSLRARNTEAFF.

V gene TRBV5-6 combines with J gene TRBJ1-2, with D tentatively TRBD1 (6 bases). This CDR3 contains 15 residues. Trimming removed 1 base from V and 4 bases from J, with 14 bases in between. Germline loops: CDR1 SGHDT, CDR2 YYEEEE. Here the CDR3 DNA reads TGTGCCAGCAGCTTGCCGGACAGCTCCCTCTATGGCTACACCTTC. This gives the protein CASSLPDSSLYGYTF.